Listed below are T cell receptor beta chains from one sample, sequenced in a study of CD8+ T cells in alopecia areata. Profiled with immunoSEQ multiplex PCR; TCRdb holds only in-frame clones, not every one. The sample lists around 180,000 clones, roughly 60% seen once, with 0.85% to 1.3% in the top ten. This specimen was CD4+ T cells sorted from blood, taken at week 24, from a patient treated with tofacitinib. These receptors were collected from a human donor with alopecia areata. Each CDR3 is given with its conserved first and last residue. D genes are given only for firm matches. Rows give clone size only sometimes, using once, few, many, or a class for an expanded clone.

clone_size	j_call	v_call	d_call	cdr3_aa	cdr3_nt
few	TRBJ1-5	TRBV18	NA	CASSYQRGSDQPQHF	TGTGCCAGCTCTTACCAAAGGGGATCCGACCAGCCCCAGCATTTT
NA	TRBJ2-2	TRBV5-6	NA	CASSDTGTRNTGELFF	TGTGCCAGCAGCGATACCGGGACACGGAACACCGGGGAGCTGTTTTTT
NA	TRBJ2-5	TRBV9	NA	CASSHGVSQETQYF	TGTGCCAGCAGCCATGGGGTTAGCCAAGAGACCCAGTACTTC
NA	TRBJ1-5	TRBV29-1	TRBD1	CSVERGLGNQPQHF	TGCAGCGTTGAGAGGGGGCTGGGCAATCAGCCCCAGCATTTT
few	TRBJ2-1	TRBV29-1	NA	CSVALSEQFF	TGCAGCGTTGCTTTGAGTGAGCAGTTCTTC
NA	TRBJ2-3	TRBV11-2	TRBD2	CASSLHRLAGGQDTQYF	TGTGCCAGCAGCTTACACAGGCTAGCGGGGGGGCAAGATACGCAGTATTTT
NA	TRBJ1-2	TRBV6-6	NA	CASSLPAGAGDGYTF	TGTGCCAGCAGTTTGCCGGCCGGGGCCGGGGATGGCTACACCTTC
NA	TRBJ1-4	TRBV7-2	TRBD1	CATSTYRGREKLFF	TGTGCCACCTCGACATACAGGGGGCGAGAAAAACTGTTTTTT
NA	TRBJ2-1	TRBV6-6	NA	CASSPPAIGEQFF	TGTGCCAGCAGTCCACCGGCCATCGGTGAGCAGTTCTTC
NA	TRBJ1-1	TRBV7-8	TRBD1	CASSFGTVGIGTEAFF	TGTGCCAGCAGCTTCGGGACAGTGGGCATAGGCACTGAAGCTTTCTTT
few	TRBJ2-3	TRBV7-2	TRBD1	CASARTGLSDTQYF	TGTGCCAGCGCCCGGACAGGGCTTTCCGATACGCAGTATTTT
NA	TRBJ1-4	TRBV7-2	NA	CASSGQTATNEKLFF	TGTGCCAGCAGCGGACAGACAGCAACTAATGAAAAACTGTTTTTT
NA	TRBJ1-2	TRBV30	NA	CAWSVVIQNGYTF	TGTGCCTGGAGTGTGGTAATCCAGAATGGCTACACCTTC
NA	TRBJ1-6	TRBV5-6	NA	CASSHWGELIDSPLHF	TGTGCCAGCAGCCACTGGGGGGAGTTAATAGATTCACCCCTCCACTTT
few	TRBJ1-1	TRBV2	NA	CASSYDKGNTEAFF	TGTGCCAGCAGTTACGACAAAGGGAACACTGAAGCTTTCTTT
NA	TRBJ2-1	TRBV28	NA	CASSSQQAGSTLFF	TGTGCCAGCAGTTCCCAACAGGCAGGTTCCACGCTGTTCTTC
NA	TRBJ1-2	TRBV29-1	TRBD1	CSAGDRAVGGYTF	TGCAGCGCCGGGGACAGGGCAGTCGGTGGCTACACCTTC
few	TRBJ1-2	TRBV27	TRBD1	CASKQGGGGYTF	TGTGCCAGCAAGCAGGGGGGCGGAGGCTACACCTTC